Presented here are 27 T cell receptor beta chains from one specimen sequenced in a study of blood T cells in healthy people across ages (dated by TCRdb to between 2014 and 2016). The library was made by 5' RACE. The run used an Illumina HiSeq 2500. A second PCR of 7 to 11 cycles was performed with a sample-barcoded 5' primer and a J-beta primer mix. In-frame beta chains were kept once TCRdb had trimmed the public reads at Q25 with fastp and called clones with MiXCR. Identical CDR3 proteins give one entry, which carries the most common genes and DNA. The sample records approximately 800,000 distinct CDR3 sequences, less than 80% of which are singletons. The ten largest clones take up about 30% of the sample. Sequenced sample: blood. The receptors here all came from a man aged 25-45 years in good health.

This chain joins TRBV28 and TRBJ1-5; 7 nucleotides line up with TRBD1. Germline lookup yields CDR1 MDHEN and CDR2 SYDVKM. The CDR3 is 17 residues long. V was clipped by 7 bases and J by 3 bases; unmatched bases: 15. This CDR3 reads CASNSIGVDRFNQPQHF. For the CDR3, the DNA is TGTGCCAGCAACTCAATTGGGGTGGACAGGTTCAATCAGCCCCAGCATTTT.

This clonotype was picked up one time. This rearrangement joins TRBV5-6 to TRBJ2-1; a weak D match, TRBD1 (6 bases). Germline CDR1 and CDR2: SGHDT and YYEEEE. The CDR3 totals 13 residues. With 3 bases removed from V and 8 bases from J, the gap between germline ends came to 12 bases. The CDR3 protein is CASSWAQGYEQFF. For the CDR3, the DNA is TGTGCCAGCAGCTGGGCCCAGGGGTATGAGCAGTTCTTC.

The J gene is TRBJ2-4, the V gene TRBV29-1; D ambiguous. V dropped 8 bases and J dropped 4 bases, with 21 bases sitting between them. From germline, CDR1 is SQVTM and CDR2 ANQGSEA. This CDR3 has 15 amino acids. The CDR3 sequence: CSIREQISTKNIQYF. The CDR3 DNA reads TGCAGCATTCGTGAACAGATATCGACTAAAAACATTCAGTACTTC.

A few counts support this clonotype. V is TRBV6-2 or TRBV6-3 and J is TRBJ2-4, with D uncertain. The DNA matches TRBJ2-7 better at its end, which makes the J call doubtful. Germline CDR1 and CDR2: MNHEY and SVGEGT. The CDR3 runs to 13 residues. The CDR3 is CASSDDTLREQYF. The DNA for the CDR3 is TGTGCCAGCAGCGACGACACGCTCCGCGAGCAGTACTTC.

Comments on this clonotype: This clone may be a read error of a much larger clone one base away. J is TRBJ2-7 and V is TRBV29-1; TRBD2 matches at 8 bases. The germline V gene has CDR1 SQVTM and CDR2 ANQGSEA. J was trimmed by 7 bases and V by 6 bases; bases with no gene match: 11. The CDR3 covers 13 residues. The CDR3 nucleotides read TGCAGCGTCTCCGGGGGGGAATTAAATGAGCAGTACTTC. This gives the protein CSVSGGELNEQYF.

The V gene is TRBV20-1, the J gene TRBJ2-7; the D is unclear. Germline-derived CDR1 and CDR2 are DFQATT and SNEGSKA (reference sequence). The CDR3 sequence is 14 residues long. Trimming removed 0 bases at V and 7 bases at J, with 16 bases between. This chain's CDR3 is CSARDPDTYNEQYF. CDR3 sequence (DNA): TGCAGTGCTAGAGACCCAGACACATACAATGAGCAGTACTTC.

The chain combines TRBV20-1 with TRBJ2-7, with D unclear. Germline assignment: CDR1 DFQATT and CDR2 SNEGSKA (reference sequence). V lost 6 bases and J 1 base, leaving 7 bases between the germline ends. The CDR3 is made up of 11 amino acids. CDR3: CSATTSYEQYF. For the CDR3, the DNA is TGCAGTGCCACGACTTCCTACGAGCAGTACTTC.

The rearrangement uses TRBV15 and TRBJ2-6; TRBD1 matches 7 bases. The V segment lost 6 bases and the J segment 3 bases; nucleotides outside the gene matches: 5. The CDR3 spans 15 residues. CDR1 is LNHNV, CDR2 YYDKDF, per germline (reference sequence). The CDR3 DNA sequence: TGTGCCACCAGACAGGGGAGCGGTGGGGCCAACGTCCTGACTTTC. Translation: CATRQGSGGANVLTF.

CDR3 sequence (DNA): TGTGCCAGCAGCCAAGGGATCGCAGGACTAGGGTCAGATACGCAGTATTTT. It translates to CASSQGIAGLGSDTQYF. The rearrangement joins TRBV4-2 to TRBJ2-3, with 7 nucleotides matching TRBD2. V gave up 1 base and J gave up 4 bases; unmatched junction bases: 11. Germline CDR1 is LGHNA and CDR2 is YNFKEQ. The CDR3 is made up of 17 amino acids.

V usage is TRBV9 and J usage is TRBJ2-1; 12 bases map to TRBD2. J gave up 8 bases and V 0 bases, and 6 bases lay outside the gene matches. This CDR3 spans 16 amino acids. The germline gives CDR1 SGDLS, CDR2 YYNGEE. CDR3 protein: CASSVGGLAGSYEQFF. The CDR3 DNA reads as TGTGCCAGCAGCGTAGGTGGACTAGCGGGGTCATATGAGCAGTTCTTC.

This clonotype was detected many times. The chain links TRBV10-3 to TRBJ1-4, with D hard to call. Germline-derived CDR1 and CDR2 are ENHRY and SYGVKD. The germline V and J ends were trimmed by 0 bases and 4 bases, with 3 bases remaining between them. This CDR3 has 13 residues. CDR3 in DNA: TGTGCCATCAGTGAGTCGGGTAATGAAAAACTGTTTTTT. Its protein is CAISESGNEKLFF.

This rearrangement joins TRBV27 to TRBJ2-7; D remains ambiguous. Germline V CDR1 and CDR2: MNHEY, SMNVEV (reference sequence). The CDR3 covers 15 residues. Trimming took off 8 bases at V and 2 bases at J, with 19 bases between the two ends. Written as DNA, the CDR3 is TGTGCCAGCTCCTCGGTGGGTTTCGGCACCTACGAGCAGTACTTC. This translates into CASSSVGFGTYEQYF.

This chain links TRBV29-1 with TRBJ2-1, with D uncertain. The V and J ends lost 3 bases and 4 bases respectively, with 13 bases between them. Germline CDR1 reads SQVTM; CDR2 reads ANQGSEA. CDR3 size: 14 residues. The CDR3 sequence: CSVDSSGLYNEQFF. DNA of the CDR3: TGCAGCGTTGATTCTTCAGGCTTGTACAATGAGCAGTTCTTC.

This clonotype was seen a handful of times. The chain links TRBV7-2 to TRBJ1-5; possibly TRBD1 for D (5 bases). The CDR3 is made up of 13 amino acids. From germline, CDR1 is SGHTA and CDR2 FQGNSA. Trimming stripped 5 bases from V and 5 bases from J, with 10 bases between. Here the CDR3 reads CASSPGRDQPQHF. The CDR3 DNA sequence: TGTGCCAGCAGCCCAGGGAGGGATCAGCCCCAGCATTTT.

This clonotype has only a few counts. V gene TRBV20-1 combines with J gene TRBJ2-1; D unclear. The CDR3 totals 15 residues. Per the germline V gene, CDR1 is DFQATT and CDR2 is SNEGSKA (reference sequence). With 3 bases removed from V and 2 bases from J, the gap between germline ends came to 14 bases. The CDR3 nucleotides are TGCAGTGCTAGTTGGGCAGATTCTCCCTACAATGAGCAGTTCTTC. It encodes CSASWADSPYNEQFF.

This chain links TRBV7-3 with TRBJ2-3; D gene ambiguous. The germline V and J ends were trimmed by 5 bases and 4 bases, with 16 bases remaining between them. CDR1 and CDR2 from the germline V gene are SGHTA and FQGTGA. The CDR3 has 15 amino acids. The CDR3 bases are TGTGCCAGCAGCCCTACGGGCGAAATTGCAGATACGCAGTATTTT. It specifies CASSPTGEIADTQYF. Supplemented by reference TRBV7-3 and TRBJ2-3, the full variable domain reads GAGVSQTPSNKVTEKGKYVELRCDPISGHTALYWYRQSLGQGPEFLIYFQGTGAADDSGLPNDRFFAVRPEGSVSTLKIQRTERGDSAVYLCASSPTGEIADTQYFGPGTRLTVL.

The genes are TRBV6-1 and TRBJ1-5, with a weak D call TRBD1 (5 bases). This CDR3 is 15 amino acids long. Germline CDR1 is MNHNS and CDR2 is SASEGT. Between the trimmed V and J ends, which lost 4 bases and 2 bases, there was a span of 12 bases. CDR3 sequence reads: CASSVSTGGNQPQHF. CDR3 nucleotides: TGTGCCAGCAGTGTCAGTACAGGCGGCAATCAGCCCCAGCATTTT.

This clonotype was picked up many times. The chain joins TRBV28 to TRBJ2-7; the D is unclear. This CDR3 comprises 12 residues. Looked up from germline, CDR1 is MDHEN and CDR2 is SYDVKM. V was trimmed by 4 bases and J by 0 bases, leaving 4 bases between them. The CDR3 DNA reads as TGTGCCAGCAGTTCCTACTCCTACGAGCAGTACTTC. This translates into CASSSYSYEQYF.

The J gene is TRBJ1-2, the V gene TRBV14; 8 bases match TRBD1. The CDR3 runs to 15 residues. The V gene's germline CDR1 is SGHDN and CDR2 FVKESK. V lost 0 bases to trimming and J lost 8 bases; unmatched junction nucleotides: 8. The DNA of the CDR3 is TGTGCCAGCAGCCAAGATGCCAGGGGGCTAGAAGGCTACACCTTC. It is translated as CASSQDARGLEGYTF.

CDR3 residues: CSARDPDEQFF. The CDR3 DNA reads as TGCAGTGCTAGAGATCCGGATGAGCAGTTCTTC. The chain couples TRBV20-1 to TRBJ2-1; no clear D. Germline loops: CDR1 DFQATT, CDR2 SNEGSKA (reference sequence). The CDR3 is 11 residues long. Deletions cut 0 bases from V and 8 bases from J, with 5 bases between.

This clonotype was recorded at least ten times. The chain joins TRBV20-1 to TRBJ2-5, with TRBD2 identical over 7 bases. After removal of 3 bases from V and 5 bases from J, the junction contained 0 bases not matched to a gene. CDR3 length: 11 residues. Germline V CDR1 and CDR2: DFQATT, SNEGSKA (reference sequence). DNA for the CDR3: TGCAGTGCTAGCGGGGGGGAGACCCAGTACTTC. Translating it yields CSASGGETQYF.

The chain links TRBV18 to TRBJ2-1; D gene uncertain. This CDR3 is 15 amino acids long. The V end lost 4 bases, the J end lost 3 bases, and 13 bases lay between the germline ends. Germline CDR1 reads KGHSH; CDR2 reads LQKENI. DNA of the CDR3: TGTGCCAGCTCACACCGGGTTGGTAGCTACAATGAGCAGTTCTTC. Protein sequence: CASSHRVGSYNEQFF. Looking up the rest from reference TRBV18 and TRBJ2-1 gives the full variable domain: NAGVMQNPRHLVRRRGQEARLRCSPMKGHSHVYWYRQLPEEGLKFMVYLQKENIIDESGMPKERFSAEFPKEGPSILRIQQVVRGDSAAYFCASSHRVGSYNEQFFGPGTRLTVL.

J is TRBJ2-3 and V is TRBV4-3; D not certain. This CDR3 region has 15 residues. CDR1 is LGHNA, CDR2 YSLEER, per germline. V gave up 1 base and J gave up 3 bases, with 11 bases separating them. The CDR3 loop reads CASSQGPSGTDTQYF. The CDR3, as DNA: TGCGCCAGCAGCCAAGGGCCTAGTGGAACAGATACGCAGTATTTT.

V usage is TRBV4-3 and J usage is TRBJ1-6, with D hard to call. This CDR3 region has 16 residues. The V end was cut by 0 bases, the J end by 9 bases, with 15 bases between. Germline CDR1 is LGHNA and CDR2 is YSLEER. CDR3 in amino acids: CASSQDPQDPFSPLHF. The CDR3 DNA reads TGCGCCAGCAGCCAAGACCCCCAGGACCCATTTTCACCCCTCCACTTT.

This clonotype was seen a single time. The rearrangement links TRBV27 to TRBJ2-7; a possible D gene is TRBD2 (5 bases). From germline, CDR1 is MNHEY and CDR2 SMNVEV (reference sequence). CDR3 length: 12 residues. With 8 bases removed from V and 2 bases from J, the gap between germline ends came to 10 bases. The CDR3 is CASEGLTYEQYF. The CDR3 DNA sequence: TGTGCCAGCGAAGGACTGACCTACGAGCAGTACTTC.

This clonotype was detected only once. This sequence joins TRBV7-3 and TRBJ2-7, with TRBD2 identical over 11 bases. Germline-derived CDR1 and CDR2 are SGHTA and FQGTGA. This CDR3 spans 16 amino acids. V lost 4 bases to trimming and J lost 7 bases; unmatched junction nucleotides: 12. CDR3 protein: CASSSSGTSGYNEQYF. The CDR3 coding sequence is TGTGCCAGCAGCTCTTCCGGGACTAGCGGCTACAATGAGCAGTACTTC.

This clonotype was detected only a few times. The gene calls are TRBV13 and TRBJ2-1; tentative D call: TRBD1 (6 bases). Germline V gene sequence: CDR1 PRHDT, CDR2 FYEKMQ (reference sequence). V was shortened by 0 bases and J by 4 bases, with 16 bases between the two germline ends. The CDR3 totals 17 residues. The CDR3 here is CASSLGPLGGLYNEQFF. CDR3 bases: TGTGCCAGCAGCTTAGGGCCCTTAGGGGGTCTTTACAATGAGCAGTTCTTC.